The T cell receptor (beta chain) described here comes from a study of blood T cell repertoires in COVID-19. On the study more broadly: Italy, Spain and the United States were the sources of the convalescent and acute COVID-19 samples.

Germline-derived CDR1 and CDR2 are MNHEY and SVGAGI. The germline V and J ends were trimmed by 6 bases and 4 bases, with 12 bases remaining between them. The CDR3 is 14 amino acids. This table comes from immunoSEQ multiplex PCR, and its TCRdb copy is limited to in-frame clones, with some not included. The sample consists of about 150,000 clones, 80% of them appearing once. The chain carries TRBV6-5 and TRBJ2-2; possibly TRBD2 for D (5 bases). The clonotype was recovered from a woman aged 45-65 years with acute or convalescent COVID-19. The specimen was peripheral blood. The CDR3 loop is CASRDQAGTGELFF. CDR3 coding DNA: TGTGCCAGCAGGGATCAGGCGGGCACCGGGGAGCTGTTTTTT.